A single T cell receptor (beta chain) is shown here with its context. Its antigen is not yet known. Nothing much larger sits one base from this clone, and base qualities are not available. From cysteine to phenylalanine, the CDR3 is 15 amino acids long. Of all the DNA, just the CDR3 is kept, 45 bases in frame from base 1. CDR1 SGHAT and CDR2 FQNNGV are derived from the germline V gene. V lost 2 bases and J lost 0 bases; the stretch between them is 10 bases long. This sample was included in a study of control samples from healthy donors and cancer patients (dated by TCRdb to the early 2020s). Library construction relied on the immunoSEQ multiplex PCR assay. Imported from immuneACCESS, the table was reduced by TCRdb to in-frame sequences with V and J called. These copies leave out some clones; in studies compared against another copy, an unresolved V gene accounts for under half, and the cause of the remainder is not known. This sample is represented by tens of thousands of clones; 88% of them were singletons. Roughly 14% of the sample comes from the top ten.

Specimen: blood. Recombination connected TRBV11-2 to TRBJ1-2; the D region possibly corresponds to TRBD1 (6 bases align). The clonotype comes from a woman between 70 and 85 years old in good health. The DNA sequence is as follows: TGTGCCAGCAGCTTATTGGGGGCTTCTAACTATGGCTACACCTTC. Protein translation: CASSLLGASNYGYTF. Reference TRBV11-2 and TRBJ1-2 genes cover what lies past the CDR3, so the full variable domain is EAGVAQSPRYKIIEKRQSVAFWCNPISGHATLYWYQQILGQGPKLLIQFQNNGVVDDSQLPKDRFSAERLKGVDSTLKIQPAKLEDSAVYLCASSLLGASNYGYTFGSGTRLTVV.